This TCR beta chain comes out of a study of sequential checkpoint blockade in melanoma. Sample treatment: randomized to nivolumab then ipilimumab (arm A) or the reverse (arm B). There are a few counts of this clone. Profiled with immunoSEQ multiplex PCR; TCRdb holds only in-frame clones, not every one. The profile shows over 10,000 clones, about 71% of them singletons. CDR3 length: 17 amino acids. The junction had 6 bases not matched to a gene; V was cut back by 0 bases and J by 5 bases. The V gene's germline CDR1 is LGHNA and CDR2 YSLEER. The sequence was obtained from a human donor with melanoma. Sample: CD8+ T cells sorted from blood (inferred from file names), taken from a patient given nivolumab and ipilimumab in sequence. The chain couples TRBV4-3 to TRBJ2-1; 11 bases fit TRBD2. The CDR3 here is CASSQDSGTSGHNEQFF. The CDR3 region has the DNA TGCGCCAGCAGCCAAGACTCCGGGACTAGCGGTCACAATGAGCAGTTCTTC.